This entry is about one T cell receptor (beta chain). Study processing details: Reference gene primers were amplified, and this amplification served to estimate nucleated cell counts. The table came from immunoSEQ multiplex PCR; TCRdb's copy has only in-frame clones and leaves some out. V, J and clone size are taken as reported in that table, and D and trimming were inferred from the DNA itself. The repertoire holds under 150,000 clones, with about four fifths as singletons. Germline loops: CDR1 SNHLY, CDR2 FYNNEI. The V segment lost 6 bases and the J segment 1 base; nucleotides outside the gene matches: 5. The CDR3 contains 14 residues. These data are taken from a study of blood T cell repertoires in COVID-19. Study-level background: Sites in the United States, Italy and Spain provided acute and convalescent COVID-19 samples. T cells, B-cell-depleted T cells, or PBMCs provided the cDNA or gDNA that served as material.

The sequence derives from a woman aged 80 or over in a cohort sampled during active or convalescent COVID-19. V gene TRBV2 combines with J gene TRBJ1-1; 7 bases map to TRBD1. The sequencing sample was made of peripheral blood. The chain's CDR3 is CASRYRGGNTEAFF. For the CDR3, the DNA is TGTGCCAGCAGGTACAGGGGCGGGAACACTGAAGCTTTCTTT.